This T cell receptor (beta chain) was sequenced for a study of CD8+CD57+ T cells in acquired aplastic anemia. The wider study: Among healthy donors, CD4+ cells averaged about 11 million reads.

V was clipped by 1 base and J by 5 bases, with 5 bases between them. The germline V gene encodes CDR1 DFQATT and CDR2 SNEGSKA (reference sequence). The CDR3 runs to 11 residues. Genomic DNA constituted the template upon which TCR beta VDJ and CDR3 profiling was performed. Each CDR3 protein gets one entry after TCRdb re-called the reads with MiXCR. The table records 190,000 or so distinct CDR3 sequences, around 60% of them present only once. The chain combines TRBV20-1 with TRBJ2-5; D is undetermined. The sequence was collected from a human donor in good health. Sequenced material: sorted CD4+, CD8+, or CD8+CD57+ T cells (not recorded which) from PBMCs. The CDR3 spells CSARAGETQYF. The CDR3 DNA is TGCAGTGCTAGAGCGGGCGAGACCCAGTACTTC.